This T cell receptor (beta chain) came from a study of cytomegalovirus exposure and HLA in healthy donors. Study-wide points: Cytomegalovirus status, reportedly, was diagnosed with high specificity and sensitivity by the classifier.

A remark on this clone: Its target is not known.

Profiled with immunoSEQ multiplex PCR; TCRdb holds only in-frame clones, not every one. This sample yields over 45,000 clones, of which just over 85% are seen a single time; over 6.5% belongs to the top ten. The CDR3 is 11 amino acids. Germline-derived CDR1 and CDR2 are MNHEY and SVGAGI. Trimming removed 3 bases at V and 9 bases at J, with 8 bases between. The receptor comes from a woman aged 25 to 39 in good health and CMV-seronegative. V is TRBV6-5 and J is TRBJ1-2; D call uncertain. The source material was PBMCs. The CDR3 nucleotides are TGTGCCAGCAGTTATAACAATCGCTACACCTTC. Amino acids: CASSYNNRYTF.